These 7 T cell receptor beta chains share one sample of origin, sequenced in a study of T-cell memory formation after mild COVID-19. TCRdb ran MiXCR on the 5' RACE reads and lists one entry per CDR3 protein. Here the sample spans roughly 150,000 distinct CDR3 sequences, roughly 15% being singletons. Sequenced: PBMCs or a T cell subset sorted from them (not recorded which). The origin of the receptors is an adult woman who had mild COVID-19 (a few samples of this study predate the infection). Cell type and time point are not known.

This clonotype showed up just a few times. The CDR3 DNA sequence: TGTGCCAGCAGCCAAGATGGGGGCAGACAACACCCCTATGGCTACACCTTC. Its protein product is CASSQDGGRQHPYGYTF. The chain employs TRBV3-1 and TRBJ1-2; D possibly corresponds to TRBD1 (6 bases). Looked up from germline, CDR1 is LGHDT and CDR2 is YNNKEL (reference sequence). Trimming took 0 bases from V and 4 from J, leaving 18 bases between them. The CDR3 consists of 17 residues.

Only a few counts were recorded for this clonotype. The genes are TRBV12-3 or TRBV12-4 and TRBJ2-7; 7 nucleotides align to TRBD1. J gave up 4 bases and V 8 bases, and 8 bases lay outside the gene matches. The CDR3 spans 13 residues. CDR3 in DNA: TGTGCCAGCTCCAGGGACAGAAAGTACGAGCAGTACTTC. The encoded protein is CASSRDRKYEQYF.

This clonotype occurred many times. The rearrangement joins TRBV30 to TRBJ2-1; D might be TRBD2 (6 bases). This CDR3 has 10 residues. Germline CDR1 and CDR2: GTSNPN and SVGIG (reference sequence). In DNA, the CDR3 is TGTGCGGCGGGAAGTGATGAGCAGTTCTTC. Its translation: CAAGSDEQFF.

This clonotype was detected only a few times. The chain employs TRBV7-2 and TRBJ2-1; no clear D gene. This CDR3 has 13 amino acids. From germline, CDR1 is SGHTA and CDR2 FQGNSA. Trimming removed 0 bases at V and 7 bases at J, with 7 bases between. CDR3 DNA sequence: TGTGCCAGCAGCTTAGCTTCTCTTAATGAGCAGTTCTTC. Protein sequence: CASSLASLNEQFF.

This clonotype was observed a handful of times. The chain is built from TRBV5-1 and TRBJ1-1; 7 bases agree with TRBD1. Germline V gives CDR1 SGHRS, CDR2 YFSETQ. This CDR3 spans 15 amino acids. J was trimmed by 1 base and V by 2 bases; bases with no gene match: 5. CDR3 bases: TGCGCCAGCAGCTTACCAACAGGGGCGAACACTGAAGCTTTCTTT. It codes for CASSLPTGANTEAFF.

This clonotype was counted at least ten times. This chain uses TRBV7-8 with TRBJ2-1, with 9 bases lining up with TRBD1. V dropped 4 bases and J dropped 0; count of bases not matched to a gene: 16. Germline V CDR1 and CDR2: SGHVS, FQNEAQ. The CDR3 spans 20 residues. CDR3 DNA sequence: TGTGCCAGCAGCTACAAACCGGGACAGGGACCTCTAACCTCCTACAATGAGCAGTTCTTC. This sequence encodes CASSYKPGQGPLTSYNEQFF.

The rearrangement joins TRBV4-2 to TRBJ2-1; D may be TRBD1 or TRBD2 (5 bases each). Trimming left V 4 bases short and J 7 bases short, with 20 bases between. CDR1 LGHNA and CDR2 YNFKEQ come from the germline V gene. This CDR3 spans 16 amino acids. The CDR3 reads CASSREGSGFSNEQFF. In nucleotides, the CDR3 is TGTGCCAGCAGCCGAGAGGGGAGCGGCTTCTCTAATGAGCAGTTCTTC.